Here is one T cell receptor (beta chain) with its context. Its antigen is as yet unknown. These data originate in a study of T cells after yellow fever vaccination. General study results and limits: A small proportion of clonotypes was detected in both the CD4 and CD8 compartments. The booster saw the reappearance of most primary-vaccination clones (96% CD4, 80% to 90% CD8).

V was shortened by 2 bases and J by 7 bases, with 20 bases between the two germline ends. The CDR3 covers 17 residues. By 5'RACE template switching, TCR cDNA was produced, with a universal primer site and UMIs added in the process. MiXCR, run by TCRdb on the 5' RACE reads, gives a single entry per CDR3 protein. This table has approximately 300,000 distinct CDR3 sequences, around 6.8% appearing once. Specimen: PBMCs, collected about 41 days after the first yellow fever vaccination. The receptor was derived from a young man who received the YFV17D yellow fever vaccine. The chain couples TRBV23-1 to TRBJ2-2; D not certain. TRBV23-1 qualifies as an ORF whose function is uncertain. The CDR3 loop reads CASSQGPPDLKVGELFF. The CDR3 nucleotides read TGCGCCAGCAGTCAAGGGCCGCCAGACCTAAAAGTCGGGGAGCTGTTTTTT.